The entry below gives a single TCR beta chain sequence along with its context. The sample belongs to a study of blood T cell repertoires in COVID-19. Study information: The origin of the acute and convalescent COVID-19 samples was the United States, Italy and Spain. In each case, the material was cDNA or gDNA derived from T cells, B-cell-depleted T cells, or PBMCs.

Individuals drawn from around 25 US areas were about 18 to 95 years old. Membership in each cohort depended on participant-reported clinical history. This CDR3 is 12 amino acids long. Germline CDR1 is SQVTM and CDR2 is ANQGSEA. Trimming left V 6 bases short and J 6 bases short, with 12 bases between. The protocol was immunoSEQ multiplex PCR, while the TCRdb copy is restricted to in-frame clones and leaves out a portion. The sample records roughly 200,000 clones, 80% to 90% being singletons. The TCR originated in a woman aged 40 to 50 with acute COVID-19. Sample: PBMCs or T cells enriched from blood (not recorded which). The V call is TRBV29-1, the J call TRBJ2-1, with D maybe TRBD1 (5 bases). CDR3 nucleotide sequence: TGCAGCGTGGGCAGTCAGGGCAATGAGCAGTTCTTC. This codes for CSVGSQGNEQFF.